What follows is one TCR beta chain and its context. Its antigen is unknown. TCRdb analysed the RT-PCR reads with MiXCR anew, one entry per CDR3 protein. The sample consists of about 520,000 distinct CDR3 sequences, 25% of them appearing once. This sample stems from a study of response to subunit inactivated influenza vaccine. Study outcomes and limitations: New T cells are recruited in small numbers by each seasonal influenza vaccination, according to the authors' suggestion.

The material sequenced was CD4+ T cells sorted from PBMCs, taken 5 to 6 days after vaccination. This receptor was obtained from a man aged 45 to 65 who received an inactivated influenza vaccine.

The CDR3 here is CASSLAISTDTQYF. The DNA for the CDR3 is TGTGCCAGCAGCTTAGCCATCTCCACAGATACGCAGTATTTT. The rearrangement links TRBV7-9 to TRBJ2-3; D ambiguous. Looked up from germline, CDR1 is SEHNR and CDR2 is FQNEAQ (reference sequence). The germline V and J ends were trimmed by 0 bases and 2 bases, with 6 bases remaining between them. The CDR3 loop spans 14 amino acids.